One sample yielded the 17 T cell receptor beta chains listed below, sequenced in a study of CD8+ T cells in alopecia areata. The sequencing template was cDNA reverse transcribed from extracted RNA. Profiling relied on immunoSEQ multiplex PCR, and the TCRdb table lists in-frame clones only, not all of them. The profile shows roughly 200,000 clones, 40% to 45% of them singletons. The sample's treatment: oral pan-JAK inhibitor, 5-10 mg twice daily. This specimen was CD4+ T cells sorted from blood, taken between weeks 36 and 40, from a patient treated with tofacitinib. The receptors stem from a human donor with alopecia areata.

This clone has a handful of counts. The genes are TRBV29-1 and TRBJ1-6; possible D gene TRBD1, 5 bases. This CDR3 is 14 amino acids long. The V gene lost 7 bases and the J gene lost 4 bases, with 14 bases spanning the gap. The V gene's germline CDR1 is SQVTM and CDR2 ANQGSEA. This CDR3 is CSAQEDKYNSPLHF. CDR3 sequence (DNA): TGCAGCGCCCAAGAGGACAAATATAATTCACCCCTCCACTTT.

The chain employs TRBV11-2 and TRBJ2-1; the match to TRBD1 covers 10 bases. The CDR3 loop spans 16 amino acids. CDR1 is SGHAT, CDR2 FQNNGV, per germline. V shed 2 bases, J shed 9 bases, and the junction held 10 bases outside the gene matches. CDR3 sequence reads: CASSLTRGQGRTEQFF. Here the CDR3 DNA reads TGTGCCAGCAGCTTAACACGGGGACAGGGGAGAACTGAGCAGTTCTTC.

The CDR3 sequence: CASSSPSSLGQETQYF. CDR3 in DNA: TGTGCCAGCAGTTCCCCCAGCTCTTTGGGCCAAGAGACCCAGTACTTC. This chain links TRBV28 with TRBJ2-5; D gene unclear. The CDR3 has 16 residues. Trimming pared 4 bases from V and 1 base from J, leaving 16 bases between. In germline, CDR1 is MDHEN, CDR2 SYDVKM.

J is TRBJ2-1 and V is TRBV27, with 9 nucleotides matching TRBD1. The V gene's germline CDR1 is MNHEY and CDR2 SMNVEV (reference sequence). After removal of 6 bases from V and 8 bases from J, the junction contained 5 bases not matched to a gene. The CDR3 contains 13 residues. The CDR3, as DNA: TGTGCCAGCAGACGGGACAGGGTTGATGAGCAGTTCTTC. Amino acid sequence: CASRRDRVDEQFF.

This clone was found a few times. V gene TRBV11-2 combines with J gene TRBJ2-7; D might be TRBD1 or TRBD2, each matching 5 bases. The CDR3 spans 14 residues. CDR1 is SGHAT, CDR2 FQNNGV, per germline. Trimming cost V 5 bases and J 1 base, with 12 bases left between them. CDR3 in amino acids: CASSPDGGSYEQYF. CDR3 sequence (DNA): TGTGCCAGCAGCCCCGATGGGGGATCCTACGAGCAGTACTTC.

This clone came up a few times. The J gene is TRBJ2-2, the V gene TRBV5-4; 13 nucleotides match TRBD2. V was clipped by 4 bases and J by 4 bases; unmatched bases: 16. The germline CDR1 and CDR2 sequences are SGHNT and YYREEE (reference sequence). The CDR3 covers 20 residues. As DNA, the CDR3 is TGTGCCAGCAGCCCGTCGGGACCTAGGACTAGCGGGAGCATCACCGGGGAGCTGTTTTTT. Residues: CASSPSGPRTSGSITGELFF.

The CDR3 protein is CASSWGTSGRASQETQYF. CDR3 nucleotides: TGTGCCAGCAGCTGGGGGACTAGCGGGAGGGCCTCCCAGGAGACCCAGTACTTC. This chain joins TRBV7-9 and TRBJ2-5; 16 nucleotides agree with TRBD2. This CDR3 comprises 18 residues. Germline-derived CDR1 and CDR2 are SEHNR and FQNEAQ (reference sequence). V lost 4 bases and J lost 5; bases outside the gene matches: 10.

To note about this clone: A junction boundary mismatches the germline segment, possibly from a read error. The CDR3 reads CASSLDRGSSEAFF. CDR3 sequence (DNA): TGCGCCAGCAGTTTGGACAGGGGATCTTCCGAAGCTTTCTTT. V and J are TRBV5-1 and TRBJ1-1, with 9 bases that match TRBD1. Germline CDR1 reads SGHRS; CDR2 reads YFSETQ. This CDR3 comprises 14 residues.

The chain uses TRBV6-5 and TRBJ1-5; D is uncertain. V was shortened by 2 bases and J by 7 bases, with 9 bases between the two germline ends. The CDR3 extends over 13 amino acids. Germline CDR1 and CDR2: MNHEY and SVGAGI. The chain's CDR3 is CASSYEPRQPQHF. The CDR3 DNA reads TGTGCCAGCAGTTACGAGCCAAGGCAGCCCCAGCATTTT.

V usage is TRBV11-2 and J usage is TRBJ1-1; D gene unclear. The length of the CDR3 is 15 residues. V lost 10 bases to trimming and J lost 8 bases, with 26 bases between them. Germline V gene data show CDR1 as SGHAT and CDR2 as FQNNGV. The CDR3 DNA sequence: TGTGCCACCGACCTTGGACCGCATAGGGCTAGAGAAGCTTTCTTT. It codes for CATDLGPHRAREAFF. Combining the CDR3 with reference TRBV11-2 and TRBJ1-1 gives the whole variable domain EAGVAQSPRYKIIEKRQSVAFWCNPISGHATLYWYQQILGQGPKLLIQFQNNGVVDDSQLPKDRFSAERLKGVDSTLKIQPAKLEDSAVYLCATDLGPHRAREAFFGQGTRLTVV.

This clone was seen a few times. V gene TRBV18 combines with J gene TRBJ2-7, with TRBD1 as a possible D gene (5 bases). Germline V lookup: CDR1 KGHSH, CDR2 LQKENI. Trimming stripped 3 bases from V and 3 bases from J, with 9 bases between. This CDR3 spans 13 amino acids. As DNA, the CDR3 is TGTGCCAGCTCACCTTCGACAGACTACGAGCAGTACTTC. Amino acid sequence: CASSPSTDYEQYF.

This clone was detected a few times. The chain combines TRBV11-2 with TRBJ1-5, with no clear D. Germline loops: CDR1 SGHAT, CDR2 FQNNGV. Trimming left V 2 bases short and J 1 base short, with 3 bases between. This CDR3 is 13 amino acids long. CDR3 DNA sequence: TGTGCCAGCAGCTTACAGAGCAATCAGCCCCAGCATTTT. This gives the protein CASSLQSNQPQHF.

The V call is TRBV25-1, the J call TRBJ2-3; D remains unclear. There are 13 residues in the CDR3. V lost 1 base and J lost 2, with 4 bases in between. Germline V gives CDR1 MGHDK, CDR2 SYGVNS. CDR3 loop: CASSELYTDTQYF. CDR3 in DNA: TGTGCCAGCAGTGAATTGTACACAGATACGCAGTATTTT.

This chain uses TRBV5-4 with TRBJ2-3; D uncertain. Trimming removed 6 bases at V and 4 bases at J, with 15 bases between. The CDR3 covers 14 residues. Germline CDR1 reads SGHNT; CDR2 reads YYREEE (reference sequence). The CDR3 DNA sequence: TGTGCCAGCAATGTCGGGTCGGGTTCAGATACGCAGTATTTT. Translated, it gives CASNVGSGSDTQYF.

The chain carries TRBV29-1 and TRBJ1-2; 10 nucleotides match TRBD1. There are 13 residues in the CDR3. With 7 bases clipped from V and 7 bases from J, the junction kept 9 bases outside the gene matches. Germline lookup yields CDR1 SQVTM and CDR2 ANQGSEA. The CDR3 nucleotides are TGCAGCGCGACCCGGGACAGGGGCTTTGGCTACACCTTC. Translated: CSATRDRGFGYTF.

This clone was seen only a few times. The V gene is TRBV10-3, the J gene TRBJ2-7; D not resolved. V was cut by 2 bases and J by 3 bases, with 5 bases left in between. The CDR3 runs 12 residues. The germline V gene encodes CDR1 ENHRY and CDR2 SYGVKD. CDR3 nucleotides: TGTGCCATCAGTGAGAACAGCTACGAGCAGTACTTC. This codes for CAISENSYEQYF.

This clone occurred once. This CDR3 reads CASSPLPAKGTQYF. Here the CDR3 DNA reads TGTGCCAGCAGTCCACTACCCGCTAAGGGGACCCAGTACTTC. This chain joins TRBV6-5 and TRBJ2-5, with D hard to call. The ends were cut back, 5 bases at V and 7 bases at J, with 17 bases in the middle. The CDR3 is made up of 14 amino acids. Germline CDR1 reads MNHEY; CDR2 reads SVGAGI.